The present entry profiles one T cell receptor beta chain with its context. Its antigen is not known. This entry belongs to a study of T cell responses to AZD1222 COVID-19 vaccine. Profiling relied on immunoSEQ multiplex PCR, and the TCRdb table lists in-frame clones only, not all of them. Counted here are about 78,000 clones, roughly 87% occurring once; the ten biggest clones make up approximately 4.8%. V dropped 0 bases and J dropped 8 bases, with 9 bases sitting between them. The CDR3 is made up of 13 amino acids. Germline V gene data show CDR1 as SGHNT and CDR2 as YYREEE (reference sequence). Overall study findings and caveats: Spike regions recognized by vaccine-associated CD4 TCRs spanned the protein, led by 160-218 and 743-854.

The starting material was peripheral blood, obtained on day 0 of MenACWY control vaccination. The receptor was derived from an adult in good health. The genes are TRBV5-4 and TRBJ1-3; unclear D gene. In DNA form, the CDR3 reads TGTGCCAGCAGCTTGGTCGGTCGGGACACCATATATTTT. This translates into CASSLVGRDTIYF.